The entry below gives a single T cell receptor beta chain sequence along with its context. The antigen is not known. This sample was taken from a study of T cells after yellow fever vaccination. About the study: The SMART-Seq v4 Ultra Low Input method served to prepare the low-cell-number fractions.

5'RACE template switching added a universal primer site and UMIs to TCR cDNA. TCRdb itself ran the 5' RACE reads through MiXCR, one entry per CDR3 protein. The sample contains roughly 500,000 distinct CDR3 sequences, roughly 21% of which appear only once. Findings of the study overall: After the booster, approximately 96% of CD4 and roughly nine tenths of CD8 primary-response clones were re-detected.

With 3 bases removed from V and 1 base from J, the gap between germline ends came to 10 bases. The V gene's germline CDR1 is SGHNT and CDR2 YYREEE (reference sequence). The CDR3 is 14 amino acids. The clonotype originates from a man aged 25 to 40 who received the YFV17D yellow fever vaccine. The rearrangement links TRBV5-4 to TRBJ1-1, with D perhaps matching TRBD1 (5 bases). Sequencing used PBMCs, obtained 15 days after the yellow fever booster vaccination. The CDR3 sequence is CASSYVQENTEAFF. CDR3 sequence (DNA): TGTGCCAGCAGCTACGTACAGGAGAACACTGAAGCTTTCTTT.